This entry is about one TCR beta chain. The data originate from a study of OX40 agonist ivuxolimab in advanced cancers. This CDR3 is 15 amino acids long. V was trimmed by 3 bases and J by 6 bases, leaving 15 bases between them. CDR1 is SGHDT, CDR2 YYEEEE, per germline. The table came from immunoSEQ multiplex PCR; TCRdb's copy has only in-frame clones and leaves some out. Of about 53,000 clones listed, approximately 88% are singletons. This rearrangement joins TRBV5-6 to TRBJ1-4; no firm D call. The sequenced sample was CD4+ or CD8+ T cells sorted from blood, obtained in a trial of the OX40 agonist ivuxolimab. This TCR derives from an adult with an advanced solid tumor such as melanoma, head and neck, liver or kidney cancer. The CDR3 spells CASSYTAGPDEKLFF. The CDR3 DNA follows: TGTGCCAGCAGCTACACGGCCGGGCCCGATGAAAAACTGTTTTTT.